This T cell receptor beta chain was obtained from a study of T cells in Graves' hyperthyroidism and ophthalmopathy. This clonotype was counted at least ten times. This CDR3 is 13 amino acids long. Germline V gene data show CDR1 as LGHDT and CDR2 as YNNKEL (reference sequence). The ends were cut back, 6 bases at V and 2 bases at J, with 9 bases in the middle. TCR beta CDR3 sequences were amplified from RNA transcripts. The HTBI primer set was used in a first-round RT-PCR of the TCR CDR3. Using its own MiXCR run on the multiplex PCR reads, TCRdb lists one record per CDR3 protein. Among approximately 420,000 distinct CDR3 sequences listed, roughly an eighth were seen once.

Input material: blood. The V call is TRBV3-1, the J call TRBJ2-3; D is undetermined. This receptor was identified in a woman younger than 35 with Graves' hyperthyroidism. The chain's CDR3 is CASRYRITDTQYF. CDR3 bases: TGTGCCAGCAGGTATAGGATCACAGATACGCAGTATTTT.